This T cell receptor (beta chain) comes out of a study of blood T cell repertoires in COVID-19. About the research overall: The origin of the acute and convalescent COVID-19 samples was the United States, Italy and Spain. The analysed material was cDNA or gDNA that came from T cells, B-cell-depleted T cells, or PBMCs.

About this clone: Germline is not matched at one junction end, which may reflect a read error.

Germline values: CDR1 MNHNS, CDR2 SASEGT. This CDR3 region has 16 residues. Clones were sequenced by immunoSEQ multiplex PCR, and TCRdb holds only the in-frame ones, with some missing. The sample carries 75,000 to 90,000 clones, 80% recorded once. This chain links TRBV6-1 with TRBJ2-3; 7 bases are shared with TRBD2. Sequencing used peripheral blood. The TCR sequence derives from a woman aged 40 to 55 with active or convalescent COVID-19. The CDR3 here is CASSEGWDYNTDTQYF. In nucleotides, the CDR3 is TGTGCCAGCAGCGAAGGGTGGGACTATAACACAGATACGCAGTATTTT.